The entry below gives a single TCR beta chain sequence along with its context. The data derive from a study of a mutant IDH1 vaccine in newly diagnosed glioma. At the level of the study: Those enrolled had earlier been treated with radiotherapy, temozolomide, or both, mostly both.

The CDR3 is 16 amino acids. Trimming took 4 bases from V and 3 from J; bases not matched to a gene: 8. Germline values: CDR1 LGHNA, CDR2 YNFKEQ. As for time point: baseline, week 1 (first vaccination visit). Treatment denoted: pre-vaccination baseline after standard-of-care therapy. Repertoires were generated with immunoSEQ multiplex PCR, while TCRdb's copy carries only in-frame clones and drops some. Of about 88,000 clones in the sample, almost 85% were seen once. The receptor was isolated from a man in his forties with glioma. Some clones in this sample may be carry-over from other donors' samples. The V gene is TRBV4-2, the J gene TRBJ2-7; 11 bases line up with TRBD2. This specimen was PBMCs, taken from a glioma patient treated with radiotherapy, temozolomide or both. CDR3 protein: CASSPSSGGDIYEQYF. Written as DNA, the CDR3 is TGTGCCAGCAGCCCGAGTAGCGGGGGGGATATCTACGAGCAGTACTTC.